Sequencing of this TCR beta chain was carried out in a study of spatial heterogeneity in lung cancer. On the study more broadly: Averaged across combinations, each unique TCR and UMI pairing appeared more than ten times in raw reads, which were uncorrected. Overall study results and limits: One measure, the expanded intratumoral alpha and beta TCR count, tracked tumor mutation counts.

Trimming removed 5 bases at V and 6 bases at J, with 17 bases between. Germline assignment: CDR1 LGHNT and CDR2 FRNRAP. The CDR3 has 15 residues. Time point here: sample taken at primary tumor resection. Patients with untreated early-stage non-small cell lung cancer, numbering approximately 70, were the donors. No cell sorting; template was whole RNA from tumor, lung tissue or PBMC. This clonotype was picked up many times. The antigen remains unidentified. TCR cDNA molecules were tagged individually, and each one carried a unique molecular identifier. TCRdb called the 5' RACE reads again in MiXCR, with one record for every CDR3 protein. Altogether about 20,000 distinct CDR3 sequences are present, 6% to 7.5% being singletons, with the ten largest covering approximately 22%.

The clonotype was recovered from a female donor with early-stage non-small cell lung cancer. J is TRBJ2-1 and V is TRBV12-5; D may correspond to TRBD1 or TRBD2 (6 bases each). Sequenced here: lung tumor tissue, sampled at surgery. Here the CDR3 DNA reads TGTGCTAGTGGTCTGACGGGGGCTCTGGGCAATGAGCAGTTCTTC. It specifies CASGLTGALGNEQFF. Supplemented by reference TRBV12-5 and TRBJ2-1, the full variable domain reads DARVTQTPRHKVTEMGQEVTMRCQPILGHNTVFWYRQTMMQGLELLAYFRNRAPLDDSGMPKDRFSAEMPDATLATLKIQPSEPRDSAVYFCASGLTGALGNEQFFGPGTRLTVL.